Reported below is one T cell receptor beta chain. The table came from immunoSEQ multiplex PCR; TCRdb's copy has only in-frame clones and leaves some out. The sample includes roughly 48,000 clones, roughly 90% of them seen just once. The CDR3 is 16 amino acids. Trimming cost V 4 bases and J 1 base; bases outside gene matches: 5. Germline CDR1 and CDR2: PRHDT and FYEKMQ (reference sequence). These data are taken from a study of technical replicates of blood from a few donors. The specimen was PBMCs. This sequence originates from a human donor in good health. Some clones in this sample may be carry-over from other donors' samples. This rearrangement joins TRBV13 to TRBJ1-2; 11 nucleotides agree with TRBD1. CDR3 protein: CASSSRTGGNNYGYTF. The CDR3 nucleotides read TGTGCCAGCAGCTCCCGGACAGGGGGCAATAACTATGGCTACACCTTC.